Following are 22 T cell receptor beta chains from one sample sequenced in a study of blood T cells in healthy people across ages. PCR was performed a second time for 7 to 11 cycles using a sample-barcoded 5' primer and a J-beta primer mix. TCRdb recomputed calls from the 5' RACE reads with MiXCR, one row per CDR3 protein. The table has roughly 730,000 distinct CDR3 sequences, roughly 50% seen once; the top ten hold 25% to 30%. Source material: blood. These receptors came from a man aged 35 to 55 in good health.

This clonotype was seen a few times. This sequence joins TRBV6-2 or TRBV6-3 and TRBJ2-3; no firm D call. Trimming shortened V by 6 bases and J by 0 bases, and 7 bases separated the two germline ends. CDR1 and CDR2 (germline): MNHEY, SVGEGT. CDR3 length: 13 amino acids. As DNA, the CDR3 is TGTGCCAGCAGAAAATTTAGCACAGATACGCAGTATTTT. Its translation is CASRKFSTDTQYF.

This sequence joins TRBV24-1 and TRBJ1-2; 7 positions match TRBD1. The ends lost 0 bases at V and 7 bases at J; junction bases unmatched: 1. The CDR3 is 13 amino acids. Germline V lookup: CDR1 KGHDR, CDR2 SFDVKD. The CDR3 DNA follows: TGTGCCACCAGTGATTTGAACAGGGGTGGCTACACCTTC. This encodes CATSDLNRGGYTF.

This chain's CDR3 is CASSEEMSYTF. CDR3 bases: TGTGCCAGCAGTGAAGAAATGAGCTACACCTTC. This chain connects TRBV2 to TRBJ1-2; no firm D call. V was trimmed by 1 base and J by 9 bases, leaving 6 bases between them. Germline CDR1 and CDR2: SNHLY and FYNNEI. There are 11 residues in the CDR3.

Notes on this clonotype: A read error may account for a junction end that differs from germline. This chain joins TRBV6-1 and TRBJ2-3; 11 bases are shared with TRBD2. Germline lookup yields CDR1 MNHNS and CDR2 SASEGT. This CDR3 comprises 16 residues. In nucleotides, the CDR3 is TGCGCCAGCAGTGCCACTAGCGGGGGAATCACAGATACGCAGTATTTT. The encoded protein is CASSATSGGITDTQYF.

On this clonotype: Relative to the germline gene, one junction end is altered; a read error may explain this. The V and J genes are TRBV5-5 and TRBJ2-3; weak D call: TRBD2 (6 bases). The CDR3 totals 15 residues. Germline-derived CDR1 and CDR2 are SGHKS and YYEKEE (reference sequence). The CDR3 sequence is CAGSYRGADTDTQYF. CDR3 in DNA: TGTGCCGGCAGCTACCGCGGGGCAGACACAGATACGCAGTATTTT.

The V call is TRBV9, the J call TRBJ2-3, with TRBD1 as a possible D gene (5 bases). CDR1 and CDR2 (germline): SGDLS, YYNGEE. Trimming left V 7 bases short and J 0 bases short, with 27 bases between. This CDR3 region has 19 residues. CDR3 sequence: CASGEKRGHGPQSTDTQYF. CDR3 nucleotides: TGTGCCAGCGGCGAAAAAAGGGGTCACGGGCCCCAGAGCACAGATACGCAGTATTTT.

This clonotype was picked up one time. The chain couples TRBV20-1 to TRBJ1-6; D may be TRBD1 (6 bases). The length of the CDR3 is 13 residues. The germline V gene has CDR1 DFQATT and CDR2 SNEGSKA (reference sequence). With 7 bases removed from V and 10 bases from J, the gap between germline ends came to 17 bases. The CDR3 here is CSVYRVKESPLHF. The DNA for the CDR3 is TGCAGTGTCTACAGGGTGAAGGAATCACCCCTCCACTTT.

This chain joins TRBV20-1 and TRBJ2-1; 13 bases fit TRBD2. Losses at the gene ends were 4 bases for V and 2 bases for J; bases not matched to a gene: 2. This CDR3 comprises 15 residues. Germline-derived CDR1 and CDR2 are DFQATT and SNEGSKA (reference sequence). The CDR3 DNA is TGCAGTGCTATGGGGACTAGCGGGACCTACAATGAGCAGTTCTTC. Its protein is CSAMGTSGTYNEQFF.

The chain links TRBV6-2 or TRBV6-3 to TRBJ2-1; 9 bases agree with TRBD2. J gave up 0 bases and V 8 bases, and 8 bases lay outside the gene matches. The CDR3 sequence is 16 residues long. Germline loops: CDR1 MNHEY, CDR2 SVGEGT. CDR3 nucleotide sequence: TGTGCCAGCGTTATAGCGGGAGCCTCCTCCTACAATGAGCAGTTCTTC. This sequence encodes CASVIAGASSYNEQFF.

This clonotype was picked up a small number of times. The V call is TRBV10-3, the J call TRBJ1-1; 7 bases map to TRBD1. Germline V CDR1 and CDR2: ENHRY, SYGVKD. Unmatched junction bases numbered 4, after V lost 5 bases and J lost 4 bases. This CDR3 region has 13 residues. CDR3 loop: CAISQQGSTEAFF. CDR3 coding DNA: TGTGCCATCAGTCAACAGGGGTCCACTGAAGCTTTCTTT.

The DNA of the CDR3 is TGTGCCACCTGGGACAGGGGAAATCAGCCCCAGCATTTT. Translating gives CATWDRGNQPQHF. This chain links TRBV28 with TRBJ1-5; 10 nucleotides align to TRBD1. Germline assignment: CDR1 MDHEN and CDR2 SYDVKM. J was trimmed by 4 bases and V by 10 bases; bases with no gene match: 4. The CDR3 covers 13 residues.

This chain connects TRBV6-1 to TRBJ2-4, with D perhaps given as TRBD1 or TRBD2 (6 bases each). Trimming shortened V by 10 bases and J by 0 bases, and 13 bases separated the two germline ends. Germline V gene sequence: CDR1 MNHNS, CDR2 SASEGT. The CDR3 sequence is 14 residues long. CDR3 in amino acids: CATVGGEAKNIQYF. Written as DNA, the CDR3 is TGTGCCACAGTGGGGGGCGAAGCCAAAAACATTCAGTACTTC.

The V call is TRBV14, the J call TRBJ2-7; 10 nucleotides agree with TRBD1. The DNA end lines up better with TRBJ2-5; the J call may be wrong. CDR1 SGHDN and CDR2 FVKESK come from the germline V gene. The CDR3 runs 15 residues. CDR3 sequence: CASSLRTGGSGTQYF. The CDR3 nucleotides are TGTGCCAGCAGCCTTCGGACAGGGGGGTCGGGGACCCAGTACTTC.

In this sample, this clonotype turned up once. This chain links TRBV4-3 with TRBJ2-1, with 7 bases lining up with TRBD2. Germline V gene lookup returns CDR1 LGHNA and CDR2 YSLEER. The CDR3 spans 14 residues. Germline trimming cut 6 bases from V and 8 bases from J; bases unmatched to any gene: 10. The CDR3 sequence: CASRPGGSRDEQFF. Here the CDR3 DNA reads TGCGCCAGCAGGCCGGGCGGGAGTCGAGATGAGCAGTTCTTC.

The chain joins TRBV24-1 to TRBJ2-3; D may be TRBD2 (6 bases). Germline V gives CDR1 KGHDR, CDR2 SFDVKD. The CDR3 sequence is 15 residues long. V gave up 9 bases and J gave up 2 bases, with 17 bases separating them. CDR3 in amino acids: CATARGTSLTDTQYF. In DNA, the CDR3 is TGTGCCACCGCGAGGGGTACTAGCCTCACAGATACGCAGTATTTT.

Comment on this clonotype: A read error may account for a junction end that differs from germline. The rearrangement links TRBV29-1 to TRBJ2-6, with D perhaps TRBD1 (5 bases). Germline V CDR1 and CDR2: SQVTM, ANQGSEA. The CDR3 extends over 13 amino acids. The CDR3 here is CSVGATGANVPTF. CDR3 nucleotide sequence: TGCAGCGTTGGGGCAACTGGGGCCAACGTCCCGACTTTC.

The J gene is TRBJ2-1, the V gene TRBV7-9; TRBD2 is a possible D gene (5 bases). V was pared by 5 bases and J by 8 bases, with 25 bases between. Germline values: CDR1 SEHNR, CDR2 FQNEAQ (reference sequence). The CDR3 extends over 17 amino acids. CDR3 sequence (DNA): TGTGCCAGCAGCCGGGATTTCGGCACCGGGATAGATGATGAGCAGTTCTTC. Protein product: CASSRDFGTGIDDEQFF.

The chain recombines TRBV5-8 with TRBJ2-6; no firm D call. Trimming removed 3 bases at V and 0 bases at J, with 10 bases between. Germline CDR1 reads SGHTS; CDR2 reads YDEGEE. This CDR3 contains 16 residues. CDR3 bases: TGTGCCAGCAGCTGGGCCAGGCGCTCTGGGGCCAACGTCCTGACTTTC. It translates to CASSWARRSGANVLTF.

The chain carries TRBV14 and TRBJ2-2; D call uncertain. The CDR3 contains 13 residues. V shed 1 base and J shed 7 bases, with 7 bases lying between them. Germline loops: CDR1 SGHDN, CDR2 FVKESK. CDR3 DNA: TGTGCCAGCAGCCAAGCTGTGGGCGGGGAGCTGTTTTTT. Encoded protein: CASSQAVGGELFF.

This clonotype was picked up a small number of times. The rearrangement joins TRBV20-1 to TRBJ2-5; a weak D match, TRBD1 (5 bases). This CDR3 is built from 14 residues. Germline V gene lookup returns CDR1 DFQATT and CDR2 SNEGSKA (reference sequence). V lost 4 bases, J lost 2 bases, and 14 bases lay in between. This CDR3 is CSATQTVPQETQYF. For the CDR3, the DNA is TGCAGTGCTACCCAGACAGTACCACAAGAGACCCAGTACTTC.

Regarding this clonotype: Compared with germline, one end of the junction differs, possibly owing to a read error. The CDR3 loop is CTISGGHAHQETQYF. CDR3 sequence (DNA): TGTACCATCAGTGGGGGACACGCACACCAAGAGACCCAGTACTTC. The chain employs TRBV10-3 and TRBJ2-5; a possible D gene is TRBD1 (6 bases). The CDR3 spans 15 residues. Looked up from germline, CDR1 is ENHRY and CDR2 is SYGVKD.

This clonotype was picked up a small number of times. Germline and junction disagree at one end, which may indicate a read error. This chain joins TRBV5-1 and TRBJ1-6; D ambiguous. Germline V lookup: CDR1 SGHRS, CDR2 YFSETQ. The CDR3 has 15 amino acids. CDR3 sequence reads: CASSLSTPDNSPPHF. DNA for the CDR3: TGCGCCAGCAGCTTGTCAACCCCGGATAATTCACCCCCCCACTTT. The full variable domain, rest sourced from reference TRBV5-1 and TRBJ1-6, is KAGVTQTPRYLIKTRGQQVTLSCSPISGHRSVSWYQQTPGQGLQFLFEYFSETQRNKGNFPGRFSGRQFSNSRSEMNVSTLELGDSALYLCASSLSTPDNSPPHFGNGTRLTVT.